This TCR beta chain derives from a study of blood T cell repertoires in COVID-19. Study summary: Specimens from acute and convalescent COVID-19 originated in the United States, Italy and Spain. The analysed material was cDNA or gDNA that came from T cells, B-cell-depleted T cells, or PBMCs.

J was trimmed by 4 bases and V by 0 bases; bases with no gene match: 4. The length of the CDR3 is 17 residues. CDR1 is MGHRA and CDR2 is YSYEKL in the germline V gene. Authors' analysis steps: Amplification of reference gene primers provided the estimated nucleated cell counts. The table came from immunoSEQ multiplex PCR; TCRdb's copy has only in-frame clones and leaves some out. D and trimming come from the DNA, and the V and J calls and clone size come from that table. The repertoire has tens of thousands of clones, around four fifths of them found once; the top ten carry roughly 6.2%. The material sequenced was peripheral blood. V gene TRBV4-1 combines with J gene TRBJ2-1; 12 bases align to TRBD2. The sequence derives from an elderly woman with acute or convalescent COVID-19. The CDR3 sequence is CASSQDRTSGVYNEQFF. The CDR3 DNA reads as TGCGCCAGCAGCCAAGATAGGACTAGCGGGGTTTACAATGAGCAGTTCTTC.